A selection of T cell receptor beta chains follows, all from one sample in a study of shared clonotypes between healthy human individuals. Method: immunoSEQ multiplex PCR; TCRdb's copy keeps in-frame clones and lacks some. The sample lists approximately 2,000,000 clones, 85% to 95% occurring once. Sample: naive CD4+ T cells from PBMCs. These receptors came from a man in his late teens or twenties in good health. Some clones in this sample may be carry-over from other donors' samples. Each CDR3 is given with its conserved first and last residue. A D gene is named only where the DNA matches it firmly. Clone size is not always given. Where it is, it says once, few, many or a class for expanded clones.

CDR3nt,CDR3aa,abundance,v_gene,j_gene,d_gene
TGTGCCAGCAGTTCAAGGACTAGCGGGAGGGTGTTCCAAGAGACCCAGTACTTC,CASSSRTSGRVFQETQYF,-,TRBV28,TRBJ2-5,TRBD2
TGCGCCAGCAGCCAAGGGACTAGCGGGAGGGCCCCCTACAATGAGCAGTTCTTC,CASSQGTSGRAPYNEQFF,once,TRBV4-1,TRBJ2-1,TRBD2
TGTGCCAGCAGCCCCCAGGAGTTACTGAACAATGAGCAGTTCTTC,CASSPQELLNNEQFF,-,TRBV6-5,TRBJ2-1,-
TGTGCCATCAGTGGCGACAGGGGAGAAACAGATACGCAGTATTTT,CAISGDRGETDTQYF,-,TRBV10-3,TRBJ2-3,TRBD1
TGTGCCAGCAGCTTGTTGCTCAACAATGAGCAGTTCTTC,CASSLLLNNEQFF,-,TRBV9,TRBJ2-1,-
TGTGCCAGCAGTTCTCCCCACATGAACACTGAAGCTTTCTTT,CASSSPHMNTEAFF,-,TRBV6-5,TRBJ1-1,-
TGTGCCAGCAGCTTGGGGGGGACTAGCGGGACCTACGAGCAGTACTTC,CASSLGGTSGTYEQYF,-,TRBV5-4,TRBJ2-7,TRBD2
TGTGCCAGCAGTGAATACACCTCCTACAATGAGCAGTTCTTC,CASSEYTSYNEQFF,-,TRBV2,TRBJ2-1,-
TGTGCCAGCAGCCGAGCCGGGGACGGAGCCTACGAGCAGTACTTC,CASSRAGDGAYEQYF,-,TRBV7-2,TRBJ2-7,-
TGTGCCAGCAGCCTCGGGACAGGGGGCTATGGCTACACCTTC,CASSLGTGGYGYTF,-,TRBV7-8,TRBJ1-2,TRBD1
TGTGCCAGCAGTGTGGGACACTACGCAACTAATGAAAAACTGTTTTTT,CASSVGHYATNEKLFF,-,TRBV2,TRBJ1-4,-
TGCAGTGCCCCGAACACCGGGGAGCTGTTTTTT,CSAPNTGELFF,-,TRBV20-1,TRBJ2-2,-
TGTGCCAGCTCGCCGGGACTAGATGAGACCCAGTACTTC,CASSPGLDETQYF,-,TRBV18,TRBJ2-5,TRBD2
TGTGCCACCAGCAGAGATGTCCGCTACGAGCAGTACTTC,CATSRDVRYEQYF,-,TRBV15,TRBJ2-7,-